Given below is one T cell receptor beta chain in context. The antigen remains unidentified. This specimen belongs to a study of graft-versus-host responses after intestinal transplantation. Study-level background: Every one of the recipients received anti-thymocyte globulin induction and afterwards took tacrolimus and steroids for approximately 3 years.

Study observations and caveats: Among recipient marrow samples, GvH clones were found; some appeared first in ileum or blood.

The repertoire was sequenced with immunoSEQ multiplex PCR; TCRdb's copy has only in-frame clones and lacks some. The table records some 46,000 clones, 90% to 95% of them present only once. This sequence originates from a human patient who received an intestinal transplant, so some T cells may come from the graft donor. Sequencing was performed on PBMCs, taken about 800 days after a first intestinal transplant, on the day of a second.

The chain's CDR3 is CASSETGGDEKLFF. The CDR3 bases are TGTGCCAGCAGTGAAACAGGGGGCGACGAAAAACTGTTTTTT. This chain uses TRBV6-1 with TRBJ1-4; 9 bases match TRBD1. Losses at the gene ends were 2 bases for V and 8 bases for J; bases not matched to a gene: 3. This CDR3 contains 14 residues. The V gene's germline CDR1 is MNHNS and CDR2 SASEGT.